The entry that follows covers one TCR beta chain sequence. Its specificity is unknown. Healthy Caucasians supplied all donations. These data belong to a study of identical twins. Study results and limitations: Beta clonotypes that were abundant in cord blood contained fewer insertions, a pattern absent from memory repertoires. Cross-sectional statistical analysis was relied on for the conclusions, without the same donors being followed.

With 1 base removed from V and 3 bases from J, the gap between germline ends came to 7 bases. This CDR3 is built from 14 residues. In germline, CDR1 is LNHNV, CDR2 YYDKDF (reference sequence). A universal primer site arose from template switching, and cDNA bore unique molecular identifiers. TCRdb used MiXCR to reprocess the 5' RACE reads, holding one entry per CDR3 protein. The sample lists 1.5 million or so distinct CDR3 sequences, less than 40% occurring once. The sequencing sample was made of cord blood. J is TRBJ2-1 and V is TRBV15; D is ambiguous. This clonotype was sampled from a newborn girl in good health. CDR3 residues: CATSRVAGYNEQFF. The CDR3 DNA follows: TGTGCCACCAGCAGAGTGGCTGGCTACAATGAGCAGTTCTTC.